The 24 T cell receptor beta chains below come from one sample, sequenced in a study of cytomegalovirus exposure and HLA in healthy donors. Primers for the PCR totalled 60 Vbeta and 13 Jbeta. Using immunoSEQ multiplex PCR, the repertoire was profiled, and TCRdb retains in-frame clones only, with some absent. Altogether fewer than 120,000 clones are present, approximately 80% being singletons, with the ten largest covering 5% to 8%. Material: PBMCs. Receptors were obtained from a man aged 30-40 years in good health and CMV-seropositive.

The chain employs TRBV5-4 and TRBJ2-5; 8 bases are shared with TRBD2. The germline V gene encodes CDR1 SGHNT and CDR2 YYREEE (reference sequence). CDR3 length equals 14 residues. V trimming: 5 bases; J trimming: 2 bases; junction bases outside the gene matches: 5. The CDR3: CASRISGAQETQYF. CDR3 DNA sequence: TGTGCCAGCAGAATTAGCGGGGCTCAAGAGACCCAGTACTTC.

This chain joins TRBV5-1 and TRBJ1-2; D possibly corresponds to TRBD1 (5 bases). This CDR3 has 14 residues. The germline V and J ends were trimmed by 0 bases and 1 base, with 7 bases remaining between them. The germline CDR1 and CDR2 sequences are SGHRS and YFSETQ. CDR3 sequence (DNA): TGCGCCAGCAGCTTGGGACAGAATAACTATGGCTACACCTTC. The encoded protein is CASSLGQNNYGYTF.

The J gene is TRBJ2-1, the V gene TRBV4-3; 8 bases agree with TRBD2. The V gene end was trimmed by 1 base and the J gene end by 10 bases; junction bases not matched to a gene: 9. The CDR3 loop spans 15 amino acids. The germline V gene has CDR1 LGHNA and CDR2 YSLEER. The CDR3 loop reads CASSQVGGGGQEQFF. The CDR3 nucleotides read TGCGCCAGCAGCCAAGTGGGTGGCGGGGGGCAGGAGCAGTTCTTC.

This chain uses TRBV9 with TRBJ1-2; the match to TRBD1 covers 9 bases. Germline lookup yields CDR1 SGDLS and CDR2 YYNGEE. The CDR3 runs to 15 residues. With V trimmed by 6 bases and J by 3 bases, 9 bases remained unmatched. CDR3 nucleotide sequence: TGTGCCAGCACCCTCCGGGACAGGGATCACTATGGCTACACCTTC. The encoded protein is CASTLRDRDHYGYTF. Full variable domain (rest looked up from reference TRBV9 and TRBJ1-2): DSGVTQTPKHLITATGQRVTLRCSPRSGDLSVYWYQQSLDQGLQFLIQYYNGEERAKGNILERFSAQQFPDLHSELNLSSLELGDSALYFCASTLRDRDHYGYTFGSGTRLTVV.

CDR3 bases: TGCGCCAGCAGACAGGACAGCCTATCCTTCTATGGCTACACCTTC. Encoded protein: CASRQDSLSFYGYTF. This sequence joins TRBV23-1 and TRBJ1-2, with D maybe TRBD1 (6 bases). TRBV23-1 is known as an ORF, though its function is uncertain. CDR3 length: 15 amino acids. Trimming cost V 6 bases and J 4 bases, with 18 bases left between them.

The chain joins TRBV9 to TRBJ2-2; 7 nucleotides match TRBD2. The CDR3 covers 16 residues. Germline V gene sequence: CDR1 SGDLS, CDR2 YYNGEE. With V trimmed by 1 base and J by 4 bases, 7 bases remained unmatched. Written as DNA, the CDR3 is TGTGCCAGCAGCGTAACCGGGGGGTACCGCACCGGGGAGCTGTTTTTT. It translates to CASSVTGGYRTGELFF.

CDR3 residues: CASSLVVGGRNEQFF. The CDR3, as DNA: TGTGCCAGCAGCTTAGTTGTAGGGGGCCGCAATGAGCAGTTCTTC. The chain is built from TRBV7-2 and TRBJ2-1; 7 bases are shared with TRBD1. J gave up 6 bases and V 1 base, and 6 bases lay outside the gene matches. Per germline, CDR1 SGHTA and CDR2 FQGNSA. The CDR3 totals 15 residues.

This chain connects TRBV6-1 to TRBJ1-5, with TRBD1 identical over 9 bases. Germline-derived CDR1 and CDR2 are MNHNS and SASEGT. The junction had 6 bases not matched to a gene; V was cut back by 8 bases and J by 1 base. This CDR3 has 15 amino acids. CDR3 in amino acids: CASRDRAGSNQPQHF. The CDR3, as DNA: TGTGCCAGCCGGGACAGGGCAGGGAGCAATCAGCCCCAGCATTTT.

The chain links TRBV6-5 to TRBJ1-2, with TRBD1 matching over 8 bases. CDR1 is MNHEY, CDR2 SVGAGI, per germline. The CDR3 length is 14 residues. With V trimmed by 6 bases and J by 8 bases, 11 bases remained unmatched. CDR3 loop: CASRPRAGGLGYTF. The CDR3 DNA sequence: TGTGCCAGCAGACCTAGGGCAGGGGGCTTAGGCTACACCTTC.

This clone was seen a handful of times. The rearrangement links TRBV5-1 to TRBJ1-1; TRBD1 matches at 7 bases. The germline CDR1 and CDR2 sequences are SGHRS and YFSETQ. J gave up 1 base and V 1 base, and 4 bases lay outside the gene matches. CDR3 size: 15 residues. CDR3 in amino acids: CASSLLRQGNTEAFF. The CDR3, as DNA: TGCGCCAGCAGCTTGCTGAGACAGGGGAACACTGAAGCTTTCTTT.

The chain recombines TRBV15 with TRBJ1-4; 9 bases agree with TRBD1. Germline lookup yields CDR1 LNHNV and CDR2 YYDKDF (reference sequence). V was pared by 2 bases and J by 4 bases, with 5 bases of the junction left unmatched. This CDR3 region has 16 residues. DNA for the CDR3: TGTGCCACCAGCAGACCGTTGACAGGGGGTAATGAAAAACTGTTTTTT. Encoded protein: CATSRPLTGGNEKLFF.

V usage is TRBV10-2 and J usage is TRBJ2-6; 9 bases agree with TRBD1. The germline CDR1 and CDR2 sequences are WSHSY and SAAADI. V gave up 8 bases and J gave up 4 bases; unmatched junction bases: 9. The CDR3 runs 16 residues. CDR3 sequence reads: CASCRDRVSGANVLTF. CDR3 coding DNA: TGCGCCAGCTGCCGGGACAGGGTGTCCGGGGCCAACGTCCTGACTTTC.

The genes are TRBV25-1 and TRBJ2-4, with unresolved D. This CDR3 is 18 amino acids long. Trimming removed 6 bases from V and 0 bases from J, with 21 bases in between. Germline assignment: CDR1 MGHDK and CDR2 SYGVNS. CDR3 region: CASSHPSGTEIAKNIQYF. CDR3 DNA: TGTGCCAGCAGCCATCCGTCGGGTACCGAGATAGCCAAAAACATTCAGTACTTC.

V is TRBV4-1 and J is TRBJ2-7, with a tentative D call TRBD1 (5 bases). Germline CDR1 is MGHRA and CDR2 is YSYEKL. Trimming cost V 0 bases and J 6 bases, with 24 bases left between them. CDR3 length: 18 amino acids. The CDR3 DNA sequence: TGCGCCAGCAGCCAAGAGGGGCTCGGGCGGTCCCAAAGTGTCGAGCAGTACTTC. Translated, it gives CASSQEGLGRSQSVEQYF.

In DNA form, the CDR3 reads TGTGCCAGTAGTCCCGCCCGGGGGGTCCGGACCCAGTACTTC. Amino acid sequence: CASSPARGVRTQYF. This chain links TRBV19 with TRBJ2-5, with 7 bases fitting TRBD2. Germline assignment: CDR1 LNHDA and CDR2 SQIVND (reference sequence). Germline trimming cut 5 bases from V and 7 bases from J; bases unmatched to any gene: 10. The CDR3 covers 14 residues.

The chain has TRBV6-1 and TRBJ1-1, with D unresolved. Germline V gene data show CDR1 as MNHNS and CDR2 as SASEGT. V dropped 2 bases and J dropped 8 bases, with 9 bases sitting between them. This CDR3 contains 12 residues. DNA for the CDR3: TGTGCCAGCAGTGAACCTACCCGCGAAGCTTTCTTT. Its protein is CASSEPTREAFF.

The chain couples TRBV5-5 to TRBJ1-2; 8 positions match TRBD1. CDR1 is SGHKS, CDR2 YYEKEE, per germline (reference sequence). Trimming took 4 bases from V and 3 from J; bases not matched to a gene: 8. This CDR3 is 15 amino acids long. The CDR3 region has the DNA TGTGCCAGCAGCACAAGACAGGGGAGGGACTATGGCTACACCTTC. It codes for CASSTRQGRDYGYTF. Combining the CDR3 with reference TRBV5-5 and TRBJ1-2 gives the whole variable domain DAGVTQSPTHLIKTRGQQVTLRCSPISGHKSVSWYQQVLGQGPQFIFQYYEKEERGRGNFPDRFSARQFPNYSSELNVNALLLGDSALYLCASSTRQGRDYGYTFGSGTRLTVV.

For the CDR3, the DNA is TGTGCCAGCAGCTCCCCGGGGGGTACCTACGAGCAGTACTTC. This codes for CASSSPGGTYEQYF. The V call is TRBV7-9, the J call TRBJ2-7, with TRBD2 matching over 7 bases. In germline, CDR1 is SEHNR, CDR2 FQNEAQ (reference sequence). The CDR3 consists of 14 residues. The J segment lost 2 bases and the V segment lost 4 bases, leaving 5 bases of the junction unmatched.

The chain has TRBV27 and TRBJ2-7, with a weak D call TRBD1 (5 bases). V was trimmed by 5 bases and J by 4 bases, leaving 18 bases between them. The CDR3 contains 15 residues. CDR1 MNHEY and CDR2 SMNVEV come from the germline V gene (reference sequence). CDR3 protein: CASSPSQGIVYEQYF. CDR3 bases: TGTGCCAGCAGTCCCTCCCAGGGTATTGTGTACGAGCAGTACTTC.

The CDR3 sequence: CASSEEPNYYGYTF. The CDR3, as DNA: TGTGCCAGCAGTGAAGAGCCAAACTACTATGGCTACACCTTC. J is TRBJ1-2 and V is TRBV6-1; no reliable D call. The V gene's germline CDR1 is MNHNS and CDR2 SASEGT. V was cut by 1 base and J by 3 bases, with 9 bases left in between. This CDR3 is built from 14 residues.

This clone was picked up one time. The V gene is TRBV7-3, the J gene TRBJ2-3, with 9 bases aligning to TRBD1. Germline-derived CDR1 and CDR2 are SGHTA and FQGTGA. V lost 4 bases and J lost 6; bases outside the gene matches: 5. The CDR3 has 14 amino acids. CDR3 nucleotide sequence: TGTGCCAGCAGCTCGACAGGGGGGTTGGATACGCAGTATTTT. The encoded protein is CASSSTGGLDTQYF.

This chain uses TRBV11-2 with TRBJ2-3, with 8 bases aligning to TRBD2. There are 12 residues in the CDR3. CDR1 SGHAT and CDR2 FQNNGV come from the germline V gene. The ends lost 5 bases at V and 9 bases at J; junction bases unmatched: 4. CDR3 region: CASSQPGGTQYF. The CDR3 DNA reads as TGTGCCAGCAGCCAACCGGGAGGGACGCAGTATTTT.

The V and J genes are TRBV10-3 and TRBJ2-1, with 12 positions matching TRBD2. Per germline, CDR1 ENHRY and CDR2 SYGVKD. The CDR3 covers 19 residues. V lost 3 bases, J lost 0 bases, and 9 bases stayed unmatched. The CDR3 DNA sequence: TGTGCCATCAGTGAAAGGGCTAGCGGGGGGGCTAGCTCCTACAATGAGCAGTTCTTC. Translation: CAISERASGGASSYNEQFF.

The chain carries TRBV27 and TRBJ2-7; 7 bases are a match to TRBD1. Germline V gene sequence: CDR1 MNHEY, CDR2 SMNVEV (reference sequence). CDR3 length equals 15 residues. J lost 1 base, V lost 3 bases, and 6 bases had no gene match. The CDR3 sequence: CASSLGQRTSYEQYF. In DNA, the CDR3 is TGTGCCAGCAGTTTGGGACAGCGAACTTCCTACGAGCAGTACTTC.